The T cell receptor (beta chain) under discussion was sequenced for a study of glioma-infiltrating T cells. The study's findings and limits: Gliomas, especially low-grade, showed above-expected tissue-blood divergence; non-neoplastic patients showed below. Only very few CDR3 sequences appeared in both tissue and blood.

This clonotype occurred once. Antigen unknown. TCR alpha and beta CDR3 regions were amplified from RNA using iRepertoire nested multiplex PCR. Tissue mRNA or PBMC total RNA, about 90-450 ng, went into one-step reverse transcription and amplification. TCRdb redid the calling of the multiplex PCR reads with MiXCR, one entry per CDR3 protein. The repertoire holds approximately 110,000 distinct CDR3 sequences, approximately 26% seen once, with around a third in the top ten. Trimming left V 2 bases short and J 8 bases short, with 9 bases between. Germline V gene data show CDR1 as SGHDN and CDR2 as FVKESK. The CDR3 is 12 amino acids.

Source material: glioma tissue, nonneoplastic brain tissue, or PBMCs (not recorded which). The rearrangement links TRBV14 to TRBJ1-2, with D unclear. This receptor was taken from a human donor with low-grade glioma or glioblastoma, undergoing nonglioma brain surgery, or in good health (not recorded which). The CDR3 nucleotides read TGTGCCAGCAGCCAATGGGCCACCGGCTACACCTTC. This gives the protein CASSQWATGYTF.